These 25 T cell receptor beta chains came from one sample sequenced in a study. MiXCR, run by TCRdb on the 5' RACE reads, gives a single entry per CDR3 protein. The repertoire consists of 8,600 or so distinct CDR3 sequences, with around 50% occurring once and the leading ten covering about 6%. Treg sorting used a CD4+CD25+CD127-/low gate. Material: Tregs sorted from a lymph node. All receptors derive from a female donor with breast cancer.

The gene calls are TRBV7-6 and TRBJ2-2; 11 nucleotides match TRBD2. The V gene's germline CDR1 is SGHVS and CDR2 FNYEAQ. This CDR3 spans 16 amino acids. Germline trimming cut 5 bases from V and 6 bases from J; bases unmatched to any gene: 8. For the CDR3, the DNA is TGTGCCAGCAGCGTACTAGCGGGAGACATATCCGGGGAGCTGTTTTTT. As protein: CASSVLAGDISGELFF. The full variable domain, completed using reference TRBV7-6 and TRBJ2-2, is GAGVSQSPRYKVTKRGQDVALRCDPISGHVSLYWYRQALGQGPEFLTYFNYEAQQDKSGLPNDRFSAERPEGSISTLTIQRTEQRDSAMYRCASSVLAGDISGELFFGEGSRLTVL.

In its sample, this clonotype was seen a few times. The rearrangement links TRBV4-3 to TRBJ2-3, with 7 bases that match TRBD2. This CDR3 region has 16 residues. With 1 base clipped from V and 5 bases from J, the junction kept 9 bases outside the gene matches. The germline CDR1 and CDR2 sequences are LGHNA and YSLEER. The CDR3 nucleotides read TGCGCCAGCAGCCAAGGGACGGGAGGAGCGGTAGATACGCAGTATTTT. This sequence encodes CASSQGTGGAVDTQYF.

This clonotype was found once. The chain recombines TRBV6-1 with TRBJ2-1; weak D call: TRBD1 (5 bases). The CDR3 runs 12 residues. In germline, CDR1 is MNHNS, CDR2 SASEGT. V dropped 8 bases and J dropped 8 bases, with 13 bases sitting between them. CDR3 nucleotide sequence: TGTGCCAGCGGCTCCTTCAGGGATGAGCAGTTCTTC. It translates to CASGSFRDEQFF.

This sequence joins TRBV20-1 and TRBJ1-4; no reliable D call. Trimming took off 0 bases at V and 5 bases at J, with 13 bases between the two ends. The CDR3 covers 15 residues. Germline CDR1 is DFQATT and CDR2 is SNEGSKA (reference sequence). DNA for the CDR3: TGCAGTGCTAGAGATACGAGGAGGTCGAATGAAAAACTGTTTTTT. It translates to CSARDTRRSNEKLFF.

The rearrangement links TRBV6-2 or TRBV6-3 to TRBJ2-7, with D perhaps matching TRBD1 (5 bases). Trimming left V 2 bases short and J 3 bases short, with 20 bases between. CDR3 length equals 17 residues. Germline V lookup: CDR1 MNHEY, CDR2 SVGEGT. CDR3 DNA: TGTGCCAGCAGTTACACTATCGGCAGGGCATACTTCTACGAGCAGTACGTC. Amino acid sequence: CASSYTIGRAYFYEQYV.

The J gene is TRBJ1-2, the V gene TRBV18; 10 bases match TRBD1. The germline V gene has CDR1 KGHSH and CDR2 LQKENI. Germline trimming cut 4 bases from V and 5 bases from J; bases unmatched to any gene: 10. CDR3 length equals 16 residues. The CDR3 coding sequence is TGTGCCAGCTCACGTCCGGGACAGGGGAATCCTTATGGCTACACCTTC. Translation: CASSRPGQGNPYGYTF.

V gene TRBV28 combines with J gene TRBJ2-7; D may correspond to TRBD1 or TRBD2 (5 bases each). CDR3 length: 14 amino acids. Germline V gives CDR1 MDHEN, CDR2 SYDVKM. Trimming shortened V by 6 bases and J by 2 bases, and 14 bases separated the two germline ends. The chain's CDR3 is CASSSADTAYEQYF. Here the CDR3 DNA reads TGTGCCAGCAGCTCAGCGGACACGGCCTACGAGCAGTACTTC.

As for this clonotype: A read error is likely, as this CDR3 ends without the conserved phenylalanine or tryptophan. The chain carries TRBV7-2 and TRBJ1-2; D is perhaps TRBD1 (5 bases). The CDR3 is 12 amino acids. Looked up from germline, CDR1 is SGHTA and CDR2 is FQGNSA. V lost 11 bases to trimming and J lost 7 bases, with 17 bases between them. CDR3 sequence (DNA): TGTGCCGGCATGAGGGTCGGGGGTGGCTACACCTCC. This translates into CAGMRVGGGYTS.

The chain combines TRBV7-9 with TRBJ2-7, with a tentative D call TRBD2 (6 bases). Between the trimmed V and J ends, which lost 5 bases and 3 bases, there was a span of 11 bases. The CDR3 length is 13 residues. From germline, CDR1 is SEHNR and CDR2 FQNEAQ (reference sequence). The CDR3 sequence: CASSRRGNYEQYV. The CDR3 nucleotides read TGTGCCAGCAGCCGACGGGGGAACTACGAGCAGTACGTC.

This clonotype was seen more than once but under ten times. The CDR3 DNA reads as TGCAGTGCTAGACAGGGCCGGGAGACCCAGTACTTC. This sequence encodes CSARQGRETQYF. The chain is built from TRBV20-1 and TRBJ2-5; tentatively, D is TRBD1 (5 bases). This CDR3 contains 12 residues. V lost 2 bases and J 5 bases, leaving 9 bases between the germline ends. Germline assignment: CDR1 DFQATT and CDR2 SNEGSKA (reference sequence).

This clonotype was detected only once. V usage is TRBV29-1 and J usage is TRBJ2-6; no clear D. Trimming shortened V by 3 bases and J by 0 bases, and 3 bases separated the two germline ends. Germline values: CDR1 SQVTM, CDR2 ANQGSEA. The CDR3 has 13 amino acids. CDR3 in DNA: TGCAGCGTTGAGGACTCTGGGGCCAACGTCCTGACTTTC. It codes for CSVEDSGANVLTF.

The chain carries TRBV27 and TRBJ2-7; no reliable D call. V lost 0 bases and J 6 bases, leaving 9 bases between the germline ends. From germline, CDR1 is MNHEY and CDR2 SMNVEV (reference sequence). The CDR3 spans 13 residues. CDR3 region: CASSLSVSGEQYF. CDR3 in DNA: TGTGCCAGCAGTTTATCGGTCTCGGGCGAGCAGTACTTC.

V and J are TRBV9 and TRBJ2-7; D is uncertain. The V gene's germline CDR1 is SGDLS and CDR2 YYNGEE. This CDR3 spans 13 amino acids. V lost 0 bases and J lost 3, with 7 bases in between. The DNA of the CDR3 is TGTGCCAGCAGCGTAGACTTCAGCTACGAGCAGTACTTC. Encoded protein: CASSVDFSYEQYF.

The chain combines TRBV20-1 with TRBJ2-5; D is uncertain. Trimming removed 4 bases at V and 5 bases at J, with 20 bases between. The CDR3 runs 15 residues. CDR1 DFQATT and CDR2 SNEGSKA come from the germline V gene (reference sequence). CDR3 sequence (DNA): TGCAGTGCTAATCCGAGTACCGGTGGAACGGAGACCCAGTACTTC. This translates into CSANPSTGGTETQYF.

The V gene is TRBV5-1, the J gene TRBJ1-5; 7 positions match TRBD1. This CDR3 has 14 residues. The V segment lost 0 bases and the J segment 6 bases; nucleotides outside the gene matches: 3. The germline V gene has CDR1 SGHRS and CDR2 YFSETQ. CDR3 amino acids: CASSLEGGGQPQHF. CDR3 nucleotide sequence: TGCGCCAGCAGCTTGGAAGGGGGCGGTCAGCCCCAGCATTTT.

V is TRBV6-1 and J is TRBJ2-3; 9 bases map to TRBD2. Losses at the gene ends were 4 bases for V and 2 bases for J; bases not matched to a gene: 1. Germline values: CDR1 MNHNS, CDR2 SASEGT. The CDR3 extends over 14 amino acids. CDR3 bases: TGTGCCAGCAGTGGGACTAGCGACACAGATACGCAGTATTTT. Its translation is CASSGTSDTDTQYF.

The chain couples TRBV4-2 to TRBJ2-5; 10 bases are a match to TRBD2. The CDR3 spans 19 residues. CDR1 and CDR2 from the germline V gene are LGHNA and YNFKEQ. The V segment lost 0 bases and the J segment 4 bases; nucleotides outside the gene matches: 14. CDR3 nucleotide sequence: TGTGCCAGCAGCCAAGAAAGTTTTACGAGCGGGAGGGACGCAGAGACCCAGTACTTC. Translating it yields CASSQESFTSGRDAETQYF.

This rearrangement joins TRBV28 to TRBJ1-3; no firm D call. The CDR3 consists of 12 residues. Per germline, CDR1 MDHEN and CDR2 SYDVKM. The ends were cut back, 6 bases at V and 7 bases at J, with 10 bases in the middle. CDR3 DNA sequence: TGTGCCAGCAGCCAGGAGAGGAACACCATATATTTT. The encoded protein is CASSQERNTIYF. The full variable domain, with the rest looked up from reference TRBV28 and TRBJ1-3, is DVKVTQSSRYLVKRTGEKVFLECVQDMDHENMFWYRQDPGLGLRLIYFSYDVKMKEKGDIPEGYSVSREKKERFSLILESASTNQTSMYLCASSQERNTIYFGEGSWLTVV.

This clonotype was detected only a few times. This chain links TRBV30 with TRBJ2-1, with 10 bases matching TRBD2. After removal of 3 bases from V and 7 bases from J, the junction contained 6 bases not matched to a gene. The CDR3 length is 14 residues. The germline CDR1 and CDR2 sequences are GTSNPN and SVGIG (reference sequence). CDR3 coding DNA: TGTGCCTGGAGAGCGGGAGGGCGTAAGAATGAGCAGTTCTTC. This translates into CAWRAGGRKNEQFF.

This clonotype is large in the sample. V gene TRBV12-2 combines with J gene TRBJ2-7; the tabulated D call, TRBD2, remains unverified against the DNA. TRBV12-2 is a recognized pseudogene. This CDR3 is built from 17 residues. The CDR3 DNA follows: TGTGCAAGTCGCTTCGCCGGACTAGCGGGGCCCACCTACGAGCAGTACGTC. This sequence encodes CASRFAGLAGPTYEQYV.

This chain connects TRBV29-1 to TRBJ1-5, with unresolved D. V gave up 6 bases and J gave up 6 bases, with 21 bases separating them. The germline V gene has CDR1 SQVTM and CDR2 ANQGSEA. The CDR3 is 15 amino acids. CDR3 sequence: CSVLLPRELGQPQHF. The CDR3 DNA is TGCAGCGTATTACTGCCCCGAGAGCTGGGTCAGCCCCAGCATTTT.

This chain links TRBV7-2 with TRBJ2-3, with D possibly matching TRBD2 (6 bases). This CDR3 is built from 16 residues. V was trimmed by 0 bases and J by 10 bases, leaving 20 bases between them. Germline CDR1 and CDR2: SGHTA and FQGNSA. The CDR3 DNA reads as TGTGCCAGCAGCTTAGCGCGGGACCGACTGTCGGATTCGCAGTATTTT. Its protein is CASSLARDRLSDSQYF.

The chain carries TRBV12-3 or TRBV12-4 and TRBJ2-7; D remains unclear. CDR3 length: 11 residues. V was pared by 3 bases and J by 6 bases, with 6 bases between. This chain's CDR3 is CASSLGGEQYF. CDR3 in DNA: TGTGCCAGCAGTTTGGGTGGCGAGCAGTACTTC.

The chain is built from TRBV20-1 and TRBJ2-5; 11 bases line up with TRBD2. From germline, CDR1 is DFQATT and CDR2 SNEGSKA (reference sequence). The CDR3 runs to 13 residues. J was trimmed by 5 bases and V by 3 bases; bases with no gene match: 2. DNA of the CDR3: TGCAGTGCTAGGACTAGCGGGACGGAGACCCAGTACTTC. It yields the protein CSARTSGTETQYF.

There are a few counts of this clonotype. The chain is built from TRBV5-1 and TRBJ2-1; 7 bases match TRBD1. Germline CDR1 and CDR2: SGHRS and YFSETQ. The J segment lost 5 bases and the V segment lost 4 bases, leaving 3 bases of the junction unmatched. The CDR3 consists of 13 residues. The DNA of the CDR3 is TGCGCCAGCAGCCGGGACAGAAACAATGAGCAGTTCTTC. This codes for CASSRDRNNEQFF.